Detailed here is one T cell receptor beta chain. Sequencing used immunoSEQ multiplex PCR; TCRdb keeps in-frame clones, though not all of them. The table includes hundreds of thousands of clones, more than 80% detected once. This sample was taken from a study of blood T cell repertoires in COVID-19. On the study more broadly: The samples span acute and convalescent COVID-19 from the United States, Italy and Spain. The analysed material was cDNA or gDNA that came from T cells, B-cell-depleted T cells, or PBMCs.

This CDR3 is built from 13 residues. Trimming cost V 8 bases and J 4 bases; bases outside gene matches: 5. Looked up from germline, CDR1 is LNHDA and CDR2 is SQIVND (reference sequence). Sequenced sample: peripheral blood. This chain joins TRBV19 and TRBJ1-5; TRBD1 aligns across 7 bases. The TCR comes from a woman aged 18-30 years with acute or convalescent COVID-19. The CDR3: CASGDRANQPQHF. The CDR3 DNA follows: TGTGCCAGTGGAGACAGGGCTAATCAGCCCCAGCATTTT.